The following is a TCR beta chain sequence with its context. Residents of over 20 US areas, aged roughly 18 to 89 years, made up the participants. Categorization into cohorts depended on clinical history that participants reported. All recovered Cohort 3 donors got two negative PCRs, got clearance, or saw symptom resolution. The CDR3 has 13 residues. Trimming removed 8 bases from V and 7 bases from J; junction bases left unmatched: 7. From germline, CDR1 is GTSNPN and CDR2 SVGIG (reference sequence). This entry belongs to a study of blood T cell repertoires in COVID-19. Study-wide context: PBMCs, B-cell-depleted T cells, or T cells were the source of the cDNA or gDNA that made up the material.

Assay: immunoSEQ multiplex PCR; the TCRdb copy retains only in-frame clones and omits some. This table has about 300,000 clones, more than 75% appearing once. The rearrangement joins TRBV30 to TRBJ1-4, with 10 bases matching TRBD1. The clonotype was recovered from a woman aged 18-29 years who had recovered from COVID-19. What was sequenced was PBMCs or T cells enriched from blood (not recorded which). The CDR3 reads CARSRDRGEKLFF. The CDR3 DNA reads as TGTGCCCGAAGCCGGGACAGGGGTGAAAAACTGTTTTTT.